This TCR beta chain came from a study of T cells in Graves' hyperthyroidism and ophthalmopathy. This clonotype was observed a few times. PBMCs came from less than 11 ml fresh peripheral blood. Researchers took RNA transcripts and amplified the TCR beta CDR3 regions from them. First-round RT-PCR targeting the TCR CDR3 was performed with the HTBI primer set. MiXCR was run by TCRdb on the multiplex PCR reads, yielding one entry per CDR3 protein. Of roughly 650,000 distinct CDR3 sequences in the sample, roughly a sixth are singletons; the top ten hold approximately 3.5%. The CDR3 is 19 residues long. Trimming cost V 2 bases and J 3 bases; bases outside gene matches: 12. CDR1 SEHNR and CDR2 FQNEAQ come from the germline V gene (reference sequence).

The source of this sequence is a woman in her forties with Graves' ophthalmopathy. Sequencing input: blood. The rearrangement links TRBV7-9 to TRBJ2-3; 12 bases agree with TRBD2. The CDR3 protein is CASSLTPLASGGVTDTQYF. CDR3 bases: TGTGCCAGCAGCTTAACCCCTCTCGCTAGCGGGGGGGTGACAGATACGCAGTATTTT. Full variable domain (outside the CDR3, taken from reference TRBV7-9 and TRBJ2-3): DTGVSQNPRHKITKRGQNVTFRCDPISEHNRLYWYRQTLGQGPEFLTYFQNEAQLEKSRLLSDRFSAERPKGSFSTLEIQRTEQGDSAMYLCASSLTPLASGGVTDTQYFGPGTRLTVL.